The 29 T cell receptor beta chains in this list originate from one sample, sequenced in a study of CXCR3-negative and CXCR3-positive naive CD8 T cells. UMI-tagged TRB cDNA libraries were built via 5' RACE. TCRdb re-called the 5' RACE reads; one entry per CDR3 protein, DNA not given. The listing records roughly 93,000 distinct CDR3 sequences. Study-level points and caveats: More hydrophobic TRB CDR3s occurred in CXCR3-positive than in CXCR3-negative naive cells.

Their recognized antigens are unknown. Material: naive CXCR3+ CD8+ T cells from blood. Subset denoted: CD45RO-CCR7+CD27+CD95- naive CD8+ T cells expressing CXCR3 (TNR3+). The receptor source for this set is a human donor in good health. Some clones in this sample may be carry-over from other donors' samples.

V and J are TRBV29-1 and TRBJ2-1. This CDR3 is built from 13 residues. Germline loops: CDR1 SQVTM, CDR2 ANQGSEA. CDR3 sequence reads: CSVPDPLNNEQFF.

The rearrangement uses TRBV29-1 and TRBJ2-1; TCRdb proposes TRBD2, but this gene call is untestable without DNA. There are 16 residues in the CDR3. Germline CDR1 reads SQVTM; CDR2 reads ANQGSEA. The CDR3 here is CSARYGGGSSYNEQFF.

The rearrangement joins TRBV20-1 to TRBJ1-5; TCRdb's D call of TRBD1 is untestable without DNA. Germline V CDR1 and CDR2: DFQATT, SNEGSKA (reference sequence). This CDR3 contains 17 residues. The CDR3 sequence: CSARTQGGVRDNQPQHF.

The chain carries TRBV7-7 and TRBJ2-1. The CDR3 contains 13 residues. Germline-derived CDR1 and CDR2 are SSHAT and FNYEAQ (reference sequence). CDR3 loop: CASSLGENREQFF.

The chain couples TRBV7-8 to TRBJ2-7; TCRdb calls TRBD2, which cannot be checked without DNA. This CDR3 region has 15 residues. Germline V gene data show CDR1 as SGHVS and CDR2 as FQNEAQ. CDR3 residues: CASSLGARDSYEQYF.

The V call is TRBV13, the J call TRBJ2-5; TCRdb lists TRBD2, though no DNA is available to test this call. The CDR3 is made up of 14 amino acids. The V gene's germline CDR1 is PRHDT and CDR2 FYEKMQ (reference sequence). The CDR3: CASSLVRLAETQYF.

The rearrangement uses TRBV4-2 and TRBJ1-1; TCRdb returns TRBD1, unconfirmable since there is no DNA. Germline V CDR1 and CDR2: LGHNA, YNFKEQ. The CDR3 length is 15 residues. The CDR3 protein is CASRRAGQVNTEAFF.

V and J are TRBV27 and TRBJ2-1. The CDR3 consists of 14 residues. The germline gives CDR1 MNHEY, CDR2 SMNVEV (reference sequence). The chain's CDR3 is CASSDNGPYNEQFF.

The rearrangement joins TRBV27 to TRBJ1-6; TCRdb outputs TRBD1, but without DNA this stays unchecked. Germline V gene sequence: CDR1 MNHEY, CDR2 SMNVEV (reference sequence). There are 13 residues in the CDR3. This CDR3 is CASSRTGGSPLHF.

The rearrangement joins TRBV7-2 to TRBJ2-7; the D gene TCRdb calls, TRBD1, cannot be checked with no DNA. The germline V gene has CDR1 SGHTA and CDR2 FQGNSA. The CDR3 consists of 15 residues. The CDR3: CASSLVGTSSYEQYF. Supplemented by reference TRBV7-2 and TRBJ2-7, the full variable domain reads GAGVSQSPSNKVTEKGKDVELRCDPISGHTALYWYRQSLGQGLEFLIYFQGNSAPDKSGLPSDRFSAERTGGSVSTLTIQRTQQEDSAVYLCASSLVGTSSYEQYFGPGTRLTVT.

The CDR3 is CASSFRDRPTGELFF. The chain couples TRBV7-2 to TRBJ2-2; TCRdb reports TRBD1, a call that lacks DNA to check it against. Germline V gene data show CDR1 as SGHTA and CDR2 as FQGNSA. The CDR3 consists of 15 residues.

J is TRBJ1-3 and V is TRBV19; TCRdb proposes TRBD1, but this gene call is untestable without DNA. Germline V lookup: CDR1 LNHDA, CDR2 SQIVND (reference sequence). The CDR3 is made up of 14 amino acids. The CDR3 is CASSMGTPGNTIYF. The full variable domain, with the rest looked up from reference TRBV19 and TRBJ1-3, is DGGITQSPKYLFRKEGQNVTLSCEQNLNHDAMYWYRQDPGQGLRLIYYSQIVNDFQKGDIAEGYSVSREKKESFPLTVTSAQKNPTAFYLCASSMGTPGNTIYFGEGSWLTVV.

The CDR3 loop reads CSVHLNTEAFF. The chain couples TRBV29-1 to TRBJ1-1. In germline, CDR1 is SQVTM, CDR2 ANQGSEA. The CDR3 spans 11 residues.

This chain uses TRBV29-1 with TRBJ1-3; no DNA is available, so the TRBD1 call from TCRdb remains unchecked. Germline V lookup: CDR1 SQVTM, CDR2 ANQGSEA. The CDR3 length is 14 residues. The chain's CDR3 is CSDWDRGSGNTIYF. Full variable domain (rest looked up from reference TRBV29-1 and TRBJ1-3): SAVISQKPSRDICQRGTSLTIQCQVDSQVTMMFWYRQQPGQSLTLIATANQGSEATYESGFVIDKFPISRPNLTFSTLTVSNMSPEDSSIYLCSDWDRGSGNTIYFGEGSWLTVV.

The chain is built from TRBV20-1 and TRBJ2-2; absent DNA, TCRdb's TRBD1 call cannot be checked. This CDR3 region has 14 residues. CDR1 and CDR2 from the germline V gene are DFQATT and SNEGSKA (reference sequence). The CDR3 protein is CSARTGGDTGELFF.

The rearrangement links TRBV4-1 to TRBJ2-7. The CDR3 spans 13 residues. Germline V CDR1 and CDR2: MGHRA, YSYEKL. The CDR3 sequence: CASSQTQSYEQYF.

The chain uses TRBV14 and TRBJ2-5; TCRdb's assignment of TRBD2 cannot be checked, as there is no DNA. The CDR3 length is 16 residues. The germline gives CDR1 SGHDN, CDR2 FVKESK. The CDR3 sequence is CASSAIIAGGQETQYF.

The chain uses TRBV27 and TRBJ2-1; TCRdb indicates TRBD1, and absent DNA this call remains unverified. The germline V gene encodes CDR1 MNHEY and CDR2 SMNVEV (reference sequence). The CDR3 covers 13 residues. The CDR3 sequence: CASSPTPVGEQFF.

CDR3 sequence reads: CASSWGGADNEQFF. The rearrangement links TRBV5-1 to TRBJ2-1; the D call from TCRdb, TRBD1, cannot be confirmed without DNA. CDR1 is SGHRS, CDR2 YFSETQ, per germline. The CDR3 has 14 residues.

The chain combines TRBV28 with TRBJ2-3; TCRdb's assignment of TRBD1 cannot be checked, as there is no DNA. Per the germline V gene, CDR1 is MDHEN and CDR2 is SYDVKM. The CDR3 runs 16 residues. The CDR3 loop reads CASSLLGHLDTDTQYF.

The J gene is TRBJ2-7, the V gene TRBV4-3; the D call from TCRdb, TRBD2, cannot be confirmed without DNA. The CDR3 loop spans 15 amino acids. Germline CDR1 is LGHNA and CDR2 is YSLEER. The chain's CDR3 is CASSQDLGGAYEQYF.

This sequence joins TRBV12-3 or TRBV12-4 and TRBJ2-7; the TRBD2 assignment by TCRdb is unverifiable without DNA. The CDR3 covers 14 residues. CDR3 loop: CASSRGTRLYEQYF.

J is TRBJ1-4 and V is TRBV5-1; checking the TCRdb D call of TRBD1 is not possible without DNA. Germline V gene data show CDR1 as SGHRS and CDR2 as YFSETQ. The length of the CDR3 is 14 residues. CDR3 sequence reads: CASSDGQGTYPLFF.

This chain links TRBV6-5 with TRBJ2-7; TCRdb calls TRBD1, which cannot be checked without DNA. This CDR3 comprises 12 residues. Germline-derived CDR1 and CDR2 are MNHEY and SVGAGI. The CDR3 sequence: CAAGTGSYEQYF.

This chain links TRBV29-1 with TRBJ1-2; TCRdb proposes TRBD1, but this gene call is untestable without DNA. The germline CDR1 and CDR2 sequences are SQVTM and ANQGSEA. The CDR3 is 15 residues long. The CDR3 loop reads CSVEVDRIPNYGYTF. Looking up the rest from reference TRBV29-1 and TRBJ1-2 gives the full variable domain: SAVISQKPSRDICQRGTSLTIQCQVDSQVTMMFWYRQQPGQSLTLIATANQGSEATYESGFVIDKFPISRPNLTFSTLTVSNMSPEDSSIYLCSVEVDRIPNYGYTFGSGTRLTVV.

The V gene is TRBV9, the J gene TRBJ2-7; the TCRdb call, TRBD1, lacks DNA for checking. The germline gives CDR1 SGDLS, CDR2 YYNGEE. This CDR3 contains 13 residues. CDR3 residues: CASSVGGRTDQYF.

This chain joins TRBV10-3 and TRBJ2-7. CDR3 length: 11 residues. Germline V gives CDR1 ENHRY, CDR2 SYGVKD. The CDR3 spells CAIKGTYEQHF.

CDR3 loop: CASSRGGPYEYNEQFF. The chain carries TRBV14 and TRBJ2-1; lacking DNA, the TRBD2 call made by TCRdb goes unchecked. CDR3 size: 16 residues. CDR1 is SGHDN and CDR2 is FVKESK in the germline V gene.

The chain is built from TRBV18 and TRBJ1-5. CDR3 length equals 18 residues. Germline V gives CDR1 KGHSH, CDR2 LQKENI. The CDR3 region is CASSPPGYRGAVDQPQHF.